The rows below give T cell receptor beta chains drawn from one sample of a study of Graves' ophthalmopathy and Graves' hyperthyroidism. TCRdb ran MiXCR on the multiplex PCR reads and lists one entry per CDR3 protein. The table lists fewer than 70,000 distinct CDR3 sequences, less than 55% of them singletons. Sequencing used peripheral blood. These receptors originate from an adult woman with Graves' ophthalmopathy. Each CDR3 is given with its conserved first and last residue. A D gene is named only where the DNA matches it firmly. Rows may omit the clone size; those that give it use once, few, many or a size class.

D,size,V,J,CDR3,DNA
TRBD1,NA,TRBV7-2,TRBJ1-1,CASSSWTGVNTEAFF,TGTGCCAGCAGCTCCTGGACAGGTGTGAACACTGAAGCTTTCTTT
TRBD2,many,TRBV27,TRBJ2-3,CASSYREGRDTQYF,TGTGCCAGCAGTTACCGGGAGGGGAGAGATACGCAGTATTTT
TRBD2,NA,TRBV25-1,TRBJ2-7,CASSVDTGTSGRDEQYF,TGTGCCAGCAGTGTCGACACCGGGACTAGCGGGAGAGACGAGCAGTACTTC
NA,many,TRBV6-5,TRBJ1-5,CASSTAGGNQPQHF,TGTGCCAGCAGTACCGCGGGAGGCAATCAGCCCCAGCATTTT
TRBD1,NA,TRBV5-1,TRBJ2-7,CASRARGQGKTNEQYF,TGCGCCAGCAGAGCCCGGGGACAGGGGAAAACCAACGAGCAGTACTTC
TRBD2,many,TRBV6-1,TRBJ2-3,CASRTSGASRNTQYF,TGTGCCAGCAGGACTAGCGGGGCTAGTCGGAATACGCAGTATTTT
TRBD2,NA,TRBV6-1,TRBJ2-7,CASSLNDGATGGGEQYF,TGTGCCAGCAGTCTTAACGACGGAGCAACGGGAGGAGGGGAGCAGTACTTC
NA,many,TRBV29-1,TRBJ2-5,CSVDGQKQETQYF,TGCAGCGTTGATGGACAGAAACAAGAGACCCAGTACTTC
TRBD1,NA,TRBV10-3,TRBJ1-2,CAISGQGGIYGYTF,TGTGCCATCAGTGGACAGGGAGGGATCTATGGCTACACCTTC
NA,many,TRBV4-3,TRBJ2-3,CASSQDWRDTQYF,TGCGCCAGCAGCCAAGATTGGAGAGATACGCAGTATTTT
TRBD1,many,TRBV5-1,TRBJ2-1,CASMPREGANEQFF,TGCGCCAGCATGCCTCGAGAGGGGGCGAATGAGCAGTTCTTC
TRBD2,many,TRBV6-4,TRBJ2-5,CASSEGTSGQETQYF,TGTGCCAGCAGTGAGGGGACTAGCGGGCAAGAGACCCAGTACTTC
NA,many,TRBV4-1,TRBJ2-7,CASSPQFTGPYEQYF,TGCGCCAGCAGCCCTCAATTTACAGGGCCCTACGAGCAGTACTTC
NA,NA,TRBV10-3,TRBJ2-7,CANGLGNYEQYF,TGTGCCAACGGACTGGGCAACTACGAGCAGTACTTC
TRBD1,many,TRBV5-1,TRBJ1-6,CASSLLARDSNNSPLHF,TGCGCCAGCAGCTTGTTAGCCCGGGACAGTAATAATTCACCCCTCCACTTT
NA,few,TRBV15,TRBJ1-3,CATSGQGNTIYF,TGTGCCACCAGCGGACAGGGAAACACCATATATTTT
NA,NA,TRBV2,TRBJ2-1,CASYSGSTYNEQFF,TGTGCCAGCTATTCAGGGAGTACCTACAATGAGCAGTTCTTC
NA,few,TRBV28,TRBJ2-2,CASSLGRGVSTGELFF,TGTGCCAGCAGTTTGGGCAGGGGGGTGAGCACCGGGGAGCTGTTTTTT
TRBD1,NA,TRBV20-1,TRBJ2-2,CSAGKGQGELFF,TGCAGTGCGGGGAAGGGACAGGGGGAGCTGTTTTTT
TRBD1,NA,TRBV20-1,TRBJ1-4,CSAQGQSVEKLFF,TGCAGTGCCCAGGGACAGTCGGTCGAAAAACTGTTTTTT
TRBD1,many,TRBV20-1,TRBJ1-2,CSARGGTGSRYGYTF,TGCAGTGCTAGAGGAGGGACAGGGAGTAGATATGGCTACACCTTC
NA,many,TRBV6-6,TRBJ1-3,CASSVANSGNTIYF,TGTGCCAGCAGTGTTGCTAACTCTGGAAACACCATATATTTT